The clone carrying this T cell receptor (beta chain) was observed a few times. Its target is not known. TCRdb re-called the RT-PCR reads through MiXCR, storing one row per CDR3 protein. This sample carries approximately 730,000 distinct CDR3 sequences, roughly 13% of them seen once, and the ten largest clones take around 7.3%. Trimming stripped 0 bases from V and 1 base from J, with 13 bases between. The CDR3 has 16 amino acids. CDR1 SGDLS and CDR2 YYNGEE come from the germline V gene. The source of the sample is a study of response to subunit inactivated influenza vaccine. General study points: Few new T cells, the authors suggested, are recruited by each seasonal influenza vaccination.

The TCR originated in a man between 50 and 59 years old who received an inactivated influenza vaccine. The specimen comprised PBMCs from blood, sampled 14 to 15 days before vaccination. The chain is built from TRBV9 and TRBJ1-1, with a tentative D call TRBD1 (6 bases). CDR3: CASSVGAGVGNTEAFF. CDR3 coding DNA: TGTGCCAGCAGCGTAGGGGCAGGGGTAGGGAACACTGAAGCTTTCTTT.